This TCR beta chain was captured by sequencing in a study of T cell repertoires in cytomegalovirus infection. The CDR3 covers 16 residues. With 0 bases removed from V and 0 bases from J, the gap between germline ends came to 10 bases. Germline CDR1 is SGHNT and CDR2 is YYREEE (reference sequence). TCRdb re-called the reads through MiXCR, storing one row per CDR3 protein. The sample records about 890,000 distinct CDR3 sequences, under 40% being singletons. This clonotype turned up a few times. Its antigen is as yet unknown. The clonotype was recovered from a human donor in good health (CMV status not recorded). Some clones in this sample may be carry-over from other donors' samples. Sequencing was performed on cultured CD8+ T cells from PBMCs, taken from culture after CMV antigen stimulation. The rearrangement links TRBV5-4 to TRBJ2-1; weak D call: TRBD2 (7 bases). The CDR3 loop is CASSLDGGASYNEQFF. The DNA of the CDR3 is TGTGCCAGCAGCTTGGATGGGGGGGCCTCCTACAATGAGCAGTTCTTC.